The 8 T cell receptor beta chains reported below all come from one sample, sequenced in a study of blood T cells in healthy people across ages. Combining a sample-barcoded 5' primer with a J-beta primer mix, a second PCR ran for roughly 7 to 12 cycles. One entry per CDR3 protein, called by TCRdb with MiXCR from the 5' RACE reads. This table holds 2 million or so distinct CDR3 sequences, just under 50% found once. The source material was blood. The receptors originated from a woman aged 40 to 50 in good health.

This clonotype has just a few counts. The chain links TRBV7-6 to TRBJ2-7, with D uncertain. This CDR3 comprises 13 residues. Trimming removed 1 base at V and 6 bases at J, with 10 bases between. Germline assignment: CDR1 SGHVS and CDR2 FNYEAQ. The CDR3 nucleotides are TGTGCCAGCAGCTTAGATTTTAGTTTCGAGCAGTACTTC. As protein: CASSLDFSFEQYF.

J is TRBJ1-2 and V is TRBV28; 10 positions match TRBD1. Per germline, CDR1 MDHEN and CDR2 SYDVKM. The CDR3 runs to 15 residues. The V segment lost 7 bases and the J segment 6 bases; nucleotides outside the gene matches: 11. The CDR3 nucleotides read TGTGCCAGCATCCCGGGTGGGACAGGGGATAATGGCTACACCTTC. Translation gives CASIPGGTGDNGYTF.

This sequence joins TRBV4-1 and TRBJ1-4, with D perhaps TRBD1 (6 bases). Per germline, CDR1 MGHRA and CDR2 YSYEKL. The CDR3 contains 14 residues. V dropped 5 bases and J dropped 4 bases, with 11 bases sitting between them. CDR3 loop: CASSYRAYNEKLFF. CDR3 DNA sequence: TGCGCCAGCAGCTACAGGGCCTATAATGAAAAACTGTTTTTT.

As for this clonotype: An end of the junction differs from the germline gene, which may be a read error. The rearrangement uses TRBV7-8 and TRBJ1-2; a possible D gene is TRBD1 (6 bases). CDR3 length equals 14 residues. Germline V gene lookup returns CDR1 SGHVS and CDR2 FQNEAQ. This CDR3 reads CAGSQKQGIYGYTF. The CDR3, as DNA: TGTGCCGGCAGCCAAAAACAGGGAATCTATGGCTACACCTTC.

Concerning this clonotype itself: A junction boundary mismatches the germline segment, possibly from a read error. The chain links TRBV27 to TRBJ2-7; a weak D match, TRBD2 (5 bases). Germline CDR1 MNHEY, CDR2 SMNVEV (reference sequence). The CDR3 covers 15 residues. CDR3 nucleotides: TGTGCCAGCAGTGGATGGGAACCTCCGGGGTACGAGCGGTACTTC. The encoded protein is CASSGWEPPGYERYF.

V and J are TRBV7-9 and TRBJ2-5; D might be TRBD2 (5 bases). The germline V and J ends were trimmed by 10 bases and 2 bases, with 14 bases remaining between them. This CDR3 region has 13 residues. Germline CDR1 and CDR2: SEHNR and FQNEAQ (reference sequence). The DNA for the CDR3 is TGTGCCACCGGAATTGGGAGTCAAGAGACCCAGTACTTC. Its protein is CATGIGSQETQYF.

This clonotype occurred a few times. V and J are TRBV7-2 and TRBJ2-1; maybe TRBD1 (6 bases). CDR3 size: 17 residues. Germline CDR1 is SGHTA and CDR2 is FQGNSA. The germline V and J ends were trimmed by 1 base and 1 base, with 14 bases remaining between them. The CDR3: CASSLGPTGASYNEQFF. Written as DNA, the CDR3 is TGTGCCAGCAGCTTAGGACCGACAGGAGCGTCCTACAATGAGCAGTTCTTC.

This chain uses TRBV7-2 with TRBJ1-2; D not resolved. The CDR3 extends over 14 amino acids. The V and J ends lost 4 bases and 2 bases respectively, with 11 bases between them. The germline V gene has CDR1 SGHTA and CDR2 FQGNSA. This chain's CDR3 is CASSSGNFNYGYTF. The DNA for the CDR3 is TGTGCCAGCAGCTCCGGGAATTTCAACTATGGCTACACCTTC.